This T cell receptor (beta chain) originates from a study of blood T cell repertoires in COVID-19. The repertoire was sequenced with immunoSEQ multiplex PCR; TCRdb's copy has only in-frame clones and lacks some. The table records over 250,000 clones, around 87% of them present only once. V dropped 3 bases and J dropped 1; count of bases not matched to a gene: 5. The CDR3 totals 15 residues. The V gene's germline CDR1 is LGHDT and CDR2 YNNKEL (reference sequence). The receptor comes from a woman aged 30 to 39 who had recovered from COVID-19. The chain couples TRBV3-1 (or the pseudogene TRBV3-2) to TRBJ1-1; 7 bases are a match to TRBD1. Sequencing was done on a sample of PBMCs or T cells enriched from blood (not recorded which). CDR3 in amino acids: CASSHGTDWNTEAFF. The DNA of the CDR3 is TGTGCCAGCAGCCACGGGACAGATTGGAACACTGAAGCTTTCTTT.